This T cell receptor (beta chain) stems from a study of CD8 T cells in ankylosing spondylitis (dated by TCRdb to between 2016 and 2019). Notes on the research overall: The study set out to find disease-linked TCR variants by profiling T cell receptor beta repertoires in ankylosing spondylitis patients and healthy donors. Peripheral blood was sampled, and synovial fluid was also collected from ankylosing spondylitis patients. The whole study cohort included 85 to 120 healthy donors and about two dozen ankylosing spondylitis patients.

The run used an Illumina HiSeq 2500. Quantitative 5'-RACE with molecular barcodes was the method used to prepare the TCR beta libraries. Turning to the authors' computational methods: Disease-linked TCR variants were identified with a new computational method built on a probabilistic model of VDJ rearrangement. TCRdb passed the public sequencing reads through fastp at Q25 and MiXCR, retaining productive beta sequences. Here each entry gathers all rows of one CDR3 protein and keeps the most common genes and DNA. TCRdb's processing, not the authors', yielded these V and J calls. This sample gives some 120,000 distinct CDR3 sequences in total; roughly 15% of them show up just once. The ten largest clones add up to approximately 3% of the sample. The paper as a whole reports these results and caveats: Blood from ankylosing spondylitis patients appeared to be characterized by a TCR beta motif made up of about 8 highly homologous amino acid variants. Some motif variants had previously been reported in the synovial fluid and blood of reactive arthritis patients, which suggests shared mechanisms of disease initiation. The disease-linked clones had a CD8+ phenotype and were found at relatively low frequencies in peripheral blood. Significant enrichment of the disease-linked clones was reported in matched synovial fluid samples from ankylosing spondylitis patients.

CDR1 SGHRS and CDR2 YFSETQ were looked up in the germline V gene. Inclusive of the bounding cysteine and phenylalanine, the CDR3 is 15 residues long. Only CDR3 DNA is held: 45 bases, read in frame from base 1. The V end gives up 3 bases and the J end 0 bases, leaving 3 bases in the junction not matched to a gene. This clonotype was counted at least ten times. Its specific antigen is unknown. No base quality information exists; no much larger clone differs at one position. Sequencing used blood, either unsorted or a sorted T cell fraction (not recorded which). The clonotype originates from a female donor with ankylosing spondylitis or in good health (not recorded which). The chain is assembled from TRBV5-1 and TRBJ2-3, with 8 junctional bases fitting TRBD2. The DNA sequence is as follows: TGCGCCAGCAGCTACGGGGGGGCCAGCACAGATACGCAGTATTTT. It translates to CASSYGGASTDTQYF.